This record looks at one T cell receptor (beta chain) sequence and its context. The antigen remains undetermined. The sample originates from a study of shared clonotypes between healthy human individuals. Broader study findings: Expectations were that clonotype sharing among donors would be affected by sequencing depth. Clonotype sharing across a handful of donors was observed for around 5% of naive CD4 clonotypes. In the sorted subsets, rarefaction showed sequencing was incomplete despite large depth.

Assay: immunoSEQ multiplex PCR; the TCRdb copy retains only in-frame clones and omits some. The table records a few hundred thousand clones, approximately 97% of them present only once. The CDR3 contains 12 residues. The trim removed 3 bases at V and 5 bases at J, leaving 0 bases unmatched. The V gene's germline CDR1 is PRHDT and CDR2 FYEKMQ (reference sequence). Every contributor of samples was a Caucasian grown-up residing in Nashville, Tennessee. This receptor was identified in a woman aged 30 to 39 in good health. The chain recombines TRBV13 with TRBJ2-7; 8 nucleotides match TRBD1. The sequenced sample was naive CD4+ T cells sorted from blood. Described subset: CD45RA+ positively selected. Written as DNA, the CDR3 is TGTGCCAGCAGCTTGACAGGGGACGAGCAGTACTTC. Amino acid sequence: CASSLTGDEQYF. Full variable domain (remainder filled in from reference TRBV13 and TRBJ2-7): AAGVIQSPRHLIKEKRETATLKCYPIPRHDTVYWYQQGPGQDPQFLISFYEKMQSDKGSIPDRFSAQQFSDYHSELNMSSLELGDSALYFCASSLTGDEQYFGPGTRLTVT.